This section outlines one TCR beta chain sequence together with its context. What it binds is not known. The data stem from a study of shared clonotypes between healthy human individuals. Study results and caveats: The sharing of around 5% of naive CD4 clonotypes was seen across several donors. Larger richness was generally estimated for naive than memory subsets.

Both subsets, CD45RA+ naive and CD45RA-negative memory, were split from the CD4+ cells. Produced via immunoSEQ multiplex PCR; TCRdb's table is partial and in-frame only. Found here are 2 million or so clones, roughly 95% of them singletons; the top ten hold under 0.15%. The CDR3 consists of 15 residues. Trimming took 6 bases from V and 6 from J, leaving 21 bases between them. From germline, CDR1 is SGHDT and CDR2 YYEEEE. Sequencing was performed on naive CD4+ T cells sorted from blood. Regarding subset: CD45RA+ positively selected. This clonotype was obtained from a man between 18 and 35 years old in good health. The genes are TRBV5-6 and TRBJ1-2; D is unclear. The CDR3, as DNA: TGTGCCAGCAACGACCCAGGTAGACTTCCCCATGGCTACACCTTC. Its translation is CASNDPGRLPHGYTF.